Described below is a single T cell receptor beta chain sequence and its context. The clone's antigen remains unknown. No qualities accompany the bases; no much larger clone lies one base away. Here V drops 5 bases and J drops 1 base, and the junction holds 5 bases not matched to any gene. Taken from cysteine to phenylalanine, the CDR3 has 17 residues. Only CDR3 DNA remains: 51 bases, in frame from the first base. CDR1 is given as MNHNY and CDR2 as SVGAGI, both from the germline V gene (reference sequence). The data stem from a study of blood T cell repertoires in COVID-19 (dated by TCRdb to about 2020). For context, the study as a whole: Samples from collaborators originated in the United States, Italy and Spain and spanned both the acute and convalescent phases of COVID-19. Deeply sampled blood TCRbeta repertoires from subjects exposed to, actively infected with, or recovered from COVID-19 were included in the dataset. Where available, HLA class I and class II types were taken from metadata supplied by the sample provider and were not determined by assay-based typing. A freely available public database, intended as a resource for researchers studying the immune response to SARS-CoV-2, is where the repertoires were released. The samples were drawn from the first 160 participants of the ongoing ImmuneRACE study and from 1,254 subjects provided by 6 global collaborators. A de-identified subject ID, COVID-19 status, age in years and sex were almost always included in the sample metadata. The material from the prospective study consisted of cDNA or gDNA derived from T cells, B-cell-depleted T cells, or PBMCs. General findings and caveats noted by the study authors: How much clinical and demographic metadata was included differed by source and by participant, and the metadata was provided uncurated.

Each collaborating institution followed its own protocols to collect whole blood in K2EDTA tubes. For TCRbeta analysis, collaborator samples were shipped as frozen whole blood, as isolated PBMCs, or as DNA extracted from either sample type. TCRbeta CDR3 regions were amplified from genomic DNA by means of the immunoSEQ Assay, a bias-controlled multiplex PCR. Turning to the authors' computational methods: The number of nucleated cells in each sample was estimated from the amplification of reference gene primers within the assay. To quantify the absolute abundance of each unique TCRbeta CDR3 rearrangement, sequence reads were collapsed and filtered. For each sample, productive Simpson clonality was calculated as the square root of Simpson's diversity index across productive rearrangements. Entries here come from immuneACCESS through TCRdb and include only in-frame sequences with V and J called. Some clones fail to appear in such tables; in the studies checked, an unresolved V gene covers under half of the shortfall, and the cause of the remainder is unknown. V and J calls and clone size are those listed in that table; D and trimming were worked out from the DNA. In this sample the table shows 150,000 to 200,000 clones, around four fifths of which occur a single time. The ten largest clonotypes hold around a fifth of the sample.

The chain is encoded by TRBV6-6 joined to TRBJ1-6, with TRBD1 matching 10 junction bases. Sequencing was carried out using peripheral blood. The sequence was obtained from a woman of 80 years or more with acute or convalescent COVID-19. The CDR3 in this case is CASSPDRGGSYNSPLHF. The DNA is TGTGCCAGCAGTCCGGACAGGGGGGGGTCCTATAATTCACCCCTCCACTTT.